A selection of T cell receptor beta chains follows, all from one sample in a study of T-cell reconstitution after alpha-beta-depleted transplantation in children. TCRdb analysed the PCR reads with MiXCR anew, one entry per CDR3 protein. The sample includes 500,000 to 600,000 distinct CDR3 sequences, 25% to 30% of them seen just once. The material was PBMCs, obtained before TCRalphabeta/CD19-depleted stem cell transplant. The receptors come from a boy under two years old with Wiskott-Aldrich syndrome, due to receive a stem cell transplant. The CDR3 runs from the conserved cysteine through the conserved F or W.

TRBV5-1 CASSLGGSAGELGEQYF
TRBV29-1 CSVSTRATDTQYF
TRBV7-8 CASSKRIPGPRDTQYF
TRBV5-1 CASSLGWEDSYEQYF
TRBV20-1 CSARRRVKQETQYF
TRBV5-1 CASSAPGLAGANEQFF
TRBV5-6 CASSYLTSGKNTGELFF
TRBV4-2 CASMLQGASYNSPLHF
TRBV25-1 CASSESQNEQFF
TRBV14 CASSPFTSGTEAFF
TRBV27 CAISKWTGKTAGSYNEQFF
TRBV12-3/TRBV12-4 CASRRTSATDTQYF
TRBV5-1 CASSSRTGHYEQYF
TRBV12-3/TRBV12-4 CASSLAGGLAGELFF
TRBV7-9 CASILVGDYSYEQYF
TRBV18 CASSPGTNYTF
TRBV7-2 CASSYNWGETQYF
TRBV27 CASRGPSPYNEQFF
TRBV20-1 CSAALTGAGDQPQHF
TRBV7-8 CASSSDIYEQYF
TRBV12-3/TRBV12-4 CASSYGLNYEQYF
TRBV20-1 CSARALRNTEAFF
TRBV11-1 CASSLGGSGRYNEQFF
TRBV5-1 CASRRTTHEDTQYF
TRBV7-9 CASRKPGLPSGANVLTF
TRBV3-1 CASSQGVVSNEQFF
TRBV20-1 CSARVQGPGANVLTF